Listed below are T cell receptor beta chains from one sample, sequenced in a study of T cell responses to AZD1222 COVID-19 vaccine. Libraries were prepared by immunoSEQ multiplex PCR; TCRdb keeps only in-frame clonotypes and omits some of them. Of approximately 100,000 clones in the sample, about 88% were seen once. Sequences were derived from peripheral blood, sampled on day 0 of AZD1222 vaccination. The origin of the receptors is an adult in good health. CDR3s include the opening cysteine and the closing phenylalanine or tryptophan. Each record gives: J gene, clone size, V gene, D gene, CDR3 DNA, CDR3 protein. The D gene is left open where the match is weak. Size tells how often a clone was seen (once, few, many) or the class of an expanded clone, and some rows leave it out.

>TRBJ1-2|.|TRBV6-2/TRBV6-3|TRBD1
TGTGCCAGCAGTAACAGGGGTGGCTACACCTTC
CASSNRGGYTF
>TRBJ2-1|once|TRBV5-4|TRBD2
TGTGCCAGCAGTCATCGGACTAGCGTGAATGAGCAGTTCTTC
CASSHRTSVNEQFF
>TRBJ1-4|.|TRBV9|TRBD1
TGTGCCAGCAGCCTTCCCGGGACAGGGGAAAAACTGTTTTTT
CASSLPGTGEKLFF
>TRBJ1-5|.|TRBV19|.
TGTGCCAGCAGCGGGGGGGACAATCAGCCCCAGCATTTT
CASSGGDNQPQHF
>TRBJ1-2|.|TRBV25-1|.
TGTGCCACCGCCGACAGGTTCGATGGCTACACCTTC
CATADRFDGYTF
>TRBJ1-2|.|TRBV5-7|TRBD1
TGTGCCAGCAGCTCACAGGACAGGGTAAGAGGCTACACCTTC
CASSSQDRVRGYTF
>TRBJ1-4|.|TRBV12-3/TRBV12-4|.
TGTGCCAGCAGTCCAGGGCCAGGCGGAAAACTGTTTTTT
CASSPGPGGKLFF
>TRBJ1-2|.|TRBV19|.
TGTACCAGTAGTATCTACAGCGCTAACTATGGCTACACCTTC
CTSSIYSANYGYTF
>TRBJ1-2|.|TRBV27|.
TGTGCCAGCAGTTTTTTTCAGGGTAGTGGCTACACCTTC
CASSFFQGSGYTF
>TRBJ1-2|.|TRBV2|.
TGTGCCAGCAGGGGGGGCACGTTCAACTATGGCTACACCTTC
CASRGGTFNYGYTF
>TRBJ1-4|.|TRBV5-1|.
TGCGCCAGCAGCTCCGGGGACGGGCGGGATGAAAAACTGTTTTTT
CASSSGDGRDEKLFF
>TRBJ1-2|.|TRBV6-5|.
TGTGCCAGCAGTTACTCGAGCGTCCTGCACTATGGCTACACCTTC
CASSYSSVLHYGYTF
>TRBJ2-3|once|TRBV7-8|.
TGTGCCAGCAGCTCCGCCCGTCCACTAGTCGGGGATTTGCATACGCAGTATTTT
CASSSARPLVGDLHTQYF
>TRBJ1-3|.|TRBV10-3|TRBD1
TGTGCCATCAGACTCCAGGGACAGGGGACGGGAAACACCATATATTTT
CAIRLQGQGTGNTIYF
>TRBJ1-4|.|TRBV19|.
TGTGCCAGTAGTACTAACAGCATACGGGGTGAAAAACTGTTTTTT
CASSTNSIRGEKLFF
>TRBJ1-4|once|TRBV28|TRBD1
TGTGCCAGCACCACATACAGGGGGGCAGAAAAACTGTTTTTT
CASTTYRGAEKLFF
>TRBJ1-1|.|TRBV7-6|.
TGTGCCAGCAGCGTAATGTCCGGACATCGACAAGGGGAAGCTTTCTTT
CASSVMSGHRQGEAFF
>TRBJ1-1|.|TRBV11-3|.
TGTGCCAGCAGCTTAAGCAGGGCCAACACTGAAGCTTTCTTT
CASSLSRANTEAFF
>TRBJ1-1|.|TRBV29-1|.
TGCAGCGTTGTAAGGACACAGAACACTGAAGCTTTCTTT
CSVVRTQNTEAFF
>TRBJ1-1|once|TRBV7-9|.
TGTGCCAGCAGCCGCGGACACCCTATTGAAGCTTTCTTT
CASSRGHPIEAFF
>TRBJ1-5|once|TRBV19|.
TGTGCCAGCGCCCCGGGCTCCTGGGGGGGTCAGCCCCAGCATTTT
CASAPGSWGGQPQHF
>TRBJ2-3|.|TRBV30|.
TGTGCCTGGAGGAGGATAGGGAACACAGATACGCAGTATTTT
CAWRRIGNTDTQYF
>TRBJ2-2|.|TRBV4-2|.
TGTGCCAGCAGCCCCCGGCCCGGTTTAGTGACGAACACCGGGGAGCTGTTTTTT
CASSPRPGLVTNTGELFF
>TRBJ1-4|.|TRBV5-6|.
TGTGCCAGCAGCTTGGACCCATCAACTAATGAAAAACTGTTTTTT
CASSLDPSTNEKLFF
>TRBJ2-3|.|TRBV5-6|TRBD1
TGTGCCAGCAGCCTAGGGACAGGGACGCAGTATTTT
CASSLGTGTQYF
>TRBJ1-4|.|TRBV11-3|TRBD1
TGTGCCAGCAGCTGGGGGACAGGGCGGACTAATGAAAAACTGTTTTTT
CASSWGTGRTNEKLFF
>TRBJ1-1|.|TRBV9|.
TGTGCCAGCAGCCAGATTTTCAACACTGAAGCTTTCTTT
CASSQIFNTEAFF
>TRBJ1-2|.|TRBV19|.
TGTGCCAGTAGCCATTCCCAGAAGGGTGGAGGCTACACCTTC
CASSHSQKGGGYTF
>TRBJ1-3|.|TRBV2|.
TGTGCCAGCAGGGCCGGACCGGGAAACACCATATATTTT
CASRAGPGNTIYF
>TRBJ2-2|.|TRBV3-1/TRBV3-2|TRBD1
TGTGCCAGCAGCCAAGATGGGGGGACAGGTTCCACCGGGGAGCTGTTTTTT
CASSQDGGTGSTGELFF
>TRBJ1-5|.|TRBV5-6|.
TGTGCCAGCAGCTTAGTAGGGGATCAGCCCCAGCATTTT
CASSLVGDQPQHF
>TRBJ1-4|.|TRBV29-1|.
TGCAGCGTCCCAAAGGGGGGGCCTCTTAATGAAAAACTGTTTTTT
CSVPKGGPLNEKLFF
>TRBJ1-1|.|TRBV5-1|TRBD1
TGCGCCAGCAGCGAGGACAGGGGGCTGATTACTGAAGCTTTCTTT
CASSEDRGLITEAFF
>TRBJ1-1|.|TRBV10-3|.
TGTGCCATCAGGACGGCTACCATGAACACTGAAGCTTTCTTT
CAIRTATMNTEAFF